Given below is one TCR beta chain in context. Which antigen it targets is not known. No per-base quality is available; no much larger clone lies one base away. Other DNA sequences within the sample encode an identical CDR3. CDR1 and CDR2, looked up from the germline V gene, are SGDLS and YYNGEE. Including the terminal cysteine and phenylalanine, the CDR3 comprises 15 residues. Only the CDR3 part of the read is kept: 45 bases, read in frame from the first base. V drops 0 bases and J drops 3 bases, leaving 13 bases in between. Using the deep immunoSEQ assay, multiplex PCR amplified TCR CDR3 regions from genomic DNA. Extracted genomic DNA from each cell subset was distributed evenly across all wells of several immunoSEQ 96-well plates, and each plate was treated as a replicate. For sorted subsets, each replicate PCR was loaded with 150 to 250 ng genomic DNA, equivalent to about 30,000 T cell genomes. Purified libraries were quantified with a Qubit 3.0 fluorometer, sized on a Bioanalyzer 2100, and re-quantified with the KAPA Library Quantification kit. Each immunoSEQ 96-well plate was sequenced on its own single-read 150-cycle Illumina NextSeq 550 flow cell. In the original analysis: Because the immunoSEQ output held only junctional sequences and lacked quality scores, the filtering could not match the filtering applied to full-length reads. To assign V/J genes and CDR3, sequences were annotated using PyIR, a Python wrapper for IgBLAST v1.9, with IMGT germline references. Reads were removed for weak V/J assignments (E-value above 1e-6), missing CDR3, stop codons, out-of-frame junctions, or ambiguous translated residues. V3J clonotypes were defined as sequences sharing the same inferred V gene, J gene, and CDR3 amino acid sequence. Percentage overlap between repertoires was calculated by dividing the number of shared unique clonotypes by the size of the smaller repertoire. Three approaches were used to assess repertoire richness: RTK rarefaction, the Chao1 estimator, and Recon v2.1 estimates of unobserved clonotypes. For all TCRbeta clonotypes obtained by the gDNA method from several donors, generation probabilities were computed with OLGA. The table was pulled from immuneACCESS by TCRdb, which kept in-frame rearrangements only. Such tables lose some clones; where checked, under half of the loss comes from unresolved V genes, and the rest has no known cause. V, J and clone size were drawn from that table, and D and trimming were deduced from the DNA. This sample gives about 2.1 million clones in total; about 94% of them show up just once. The ten largest make up roughly 1.7% of the sample.

The sample is drawn from a study of shared clonotypes between healthy human individuals (dated by TCRdb to 2020 to 2022). For context, the study as a whole: Three men and two women, aged 18 to 49 years, made up the cohort. Per donor, three plates each were used for CD4 naive and CD4 memory, two for CD8 naive, and one for CD8 memory. Different laboratories and diverse techniques were used to prepare libraries and sequence TCR repertoires, to increase sequencing depth and limit assay-specific biases. Each donor's leukapheresis produced roughly between roughly 0.94 and 9.5 billion PBMCs. To estimate repertoire size and how much clonotype sharing occurs between individuals, the study deeply sequenced the blood TCR repertoires of roughly 5 healthy adults. Findings and caveats that apply to the study as a whole: Pairwise subsampling indicated that sequencing depth was expected to affect the degree of clonotype sharing among donors. Across a handful of donors, roughly 5% of naive CD4, approximately 4% of naive CD8, roughly 2.3% of memory CD4, and about 0.4% of memory CD8 clonotypes were shared. Naive subsets generally had larger estimated clonotype richness than memory subsets did. Incomplete sequencing was indicated by rarefaction of sorted-subset datasets, despite the large sequencing depth. Higher generation probabilities were observed for clonotypes shared by all four sorted-subset donors than for non-shared clonotypes. Only blood was sampled, and tissue TCR repertoires likely differ from those in blood. The small number of donors limited the genetic and exposure-history diversity represented.

CD8 naive samples consisted of CD45RO-negative cells that were positively selected for CCR7, yielding a CD45RA+CCR7+ population without TemRA cells. The donors were healthy, HIV-negative adults who had no recently reported acute infections or vaccinations. Only Caucasian adults living in Nashville, Tennessee, USA were represented among the donors. Blood was obtained by leukapheresis, after which PBMCs were separated by Ficoll-Histopaque density gradient centrifugation and cryopreserved in liquid nitrogen vapor phase. Analytical flow cytometry was used to check the purity and quantity of every magnetically sorted T cell population. Genomic DNA was isolated from each sorted fraction and quantified by UV absorbance on a Nanodrop 2000c.

The chain links TRBV9 with TRBJ2-7, and possibly TRBD2, on 6 matching bases. This TCR came from a man between 18 and 29 years old in good health. Some clones in this sample may be carry-over from other donors' samples. The sample was naive CD8+ T cells from PBMCs. What the cell subset or site label conveys for this sample: CD45RA+CCR7+. The CDR3 region reads CASSVGAGSNYEQYF. The nucleotide sequence is TGTGCCAGCAGCGTAGGGGCGGGGTCCAACTACGAGCAGTACTTC.